A selection of T cell receptor beta chains follows, all from one sample in a study of CD8+CD57+ T cells in acquired aplastic anemia. TCRdb ran MiXCR on the reads and lists one entry per CDR3 protein. The sample records approximately 200,000 distinct CDR3 sequences, 50% to 75% being singletons. The sample was sorted CD4+, CD8+, or CD8+CD57+ T cells (not recorded which) from PBMCs. The receptors originated from a human donor with severe aplastic anemia or a healthy control (not recorded which). CDR3s include the opening cysteine and the closing phenylalanine or tryptophan. Each record gives: clone size, V gene, D gene, J gene, CDR3 length, CDR3 DNA, CDR3 protein. The D gene is left open where the match is weak. Clone size appears in some rows only: once, few, many, or a class for an expanded clone.

-,TRBV10-3,-,TRBJ1-1,11,TGTGCCATCAGTGTGGACACTGAAGCTTTCTTT,CAISVDTEAFF
-,TRBV14,TRBD1,TRBJ1-1,16,TGTGCCAGCAGCCAAGTACCGGGACAGGGGGACAATGAAGCTTTCTTT,CASSQVPGQGDNEAFF
many,TRBV5-8,TRBD1,TRBJ2-7,16,TGTGCCAGCAGCGAGGGACAGGGGGTCACTGTGGACGAGCAGTACTTC,CASSEGQGVTVDEQYF
once,TRBV7-9,-,TRBJ1-1,15,TGTGCCAGCAGCTTAGGGAAGGTTAGGGGGACTGAAGCTTTCTTT,CASSLGKVRGTEAFF
few,TRBV9,-,TRBJ2-2,12,TGTGCCAGCAGCGTAGGGAACGGGGAGCTGTTTTTT,CASSVGNGELFF
few,TRBV7-6,TRBD1,TRBJ2-5,14,TGTGCCAGCAGCTTGACAGGGCCGAAAGAGACCCAGTACTTC,CASSLTGPKETQYF
-,TRBV5-1,TRBD1,TRBJ1-1,14,TGCGCCAGCAGCTACACAGGGGTAAACACTGAAGCTTTCTTT,CASSYTGVNTEAFF
-,TRBV7-2,TRBD1,TRBJ1-2,17,TGTGCCAGCAGCTTCCTAAGGGGGACGGACAGGGATGACGGCTACACCTTC,CASSFLRGTDRDDGYTF
-,TRBV7-2,-,TRBJ2-3,13,TGTGCCAGCAGCCTTAGGTACCCCTATACGCAGTATTTT,CASSLRYPYTQYF
few,TRBV7-9,-,TRBJ1-4,18,TGTGCCAGCAGCTTAGGGGACAATCACCGCCGGGGGAACGAAAAACTGTTTTTT,CASSLGDNHRRGNEKLFF
many,TRBV13,TRBD1,TRBJ2-7,13,TGTGCCAGCAGCTTCGACAGGGGACACGAGCAGTACTTC,CASSFDRGHEQYF
-,TRBV2,-,TRBJ2-7,10,TGTGCCAGCATGCTCTACGAGCAGTACTTC,CASMLYEQYF
-,TRBV5-1,-,TRBJ2-1,15,TGCGCCAGCAGCTTGGAACCTAGCGTGATAAATGAGCAGTTCTTC,CASSLEPSVINEQFF
-,TRBV10-3,TRBD1,TRBJ2-5,18,TGTGCCATCAGTGAGCCCCCCGGGACAGGCTCCCGGGGGGAGACCCAGTACTTC,CAISEPPGTGSRGETQYF
few,TRBV12-3/TRBV12-4,TRBD2,TRBJ2-7,16,TGTGCCAGCAGTTTAAGGACTAGCGGGATCTCCTACGAGCAGTACTTC,CASSLRTSGISYEQYF
many,TRBV3-1,-,TRBJ1-2,13,TGTGCCAGCAGCCCGCCAGGACCCTATGGCTACACCTTC,CASSPPGPYGYTF
-,TRBV5-1,TRBD1,TRBJ1-6,15,TGTGTCAGCAGTTCCCGGACAGGCTATAATTCACCCCTCCACTTT,CVSSSRTGYNSPLHF
-,TRBV5-1,TRBD2,TRBJ2-5,16,TGCGCCAGCAGCTTGGGCCAACTAGCGCACCAAGAGACCCAGTACTTC,CASSLGQLAHQETQYF
-,TRBV25-1,-,TRBJ2-2,17,TGTGCCAGCAGTGAATTGGTTGCGGGGAGGCAGACCGGGGAGCTGTTTTTT,CASSELVAGRQTGELFF
few,TRBV27,TRBD2,TRBJ2-4,15,TGTGCCAGCAGTTCCCTAGCGGGGGGCTACTCCATTCAGTACTTC,CASSSLAGGYSIQYF
-,TRBV24-1,-,TRBJ2-1,11,TGTGCCACCAGTGCGGATTTTGAGCAGTTCTTC,CATSADFEQFF
few,TRBV20-1,TRBD2,TRBJ2-7,14,TGCAGTGCTAGAGTTAGCGGGAGGTTCAGAGAGCAGTACTTC,CSARVSGRFREQYF
-,TRBV19,-,TRBJ2-6,15,TGTGCCAGTAGTATAGGGGGGCCTGGGGCCAACGTCCTGACTTTC,CASSIGGPGANVLTF
-,TRBV7-8,-,TRBJ2-7,12,TGTGCCAGCAGCTTTACCTCCTACGAGCAGTACTTC,CASSFTSYEQYF
-,TRBV19,-,TRBJ2-6,15,TGTGCCAGTACAGGAGGGGAAGCTGGGGCCAACGTCCTGACTTTC,CASTGGEAGANVLTF
-,TRBV9,TRBD1,TRBJ1-2,15,TGTGCCAGCAGCGTAGGACAGGGGCAACCCTATGGCTACACCTTC,CASSVGQGQPYGYTF
-,TRBV27,TRBD1,TRBJ2-7,14,TGTGCCAGCAGTTTCCGGGACAGGGTTGGCGAGCAGTACTTC,CASSFRDRVGEQYF
-,TRBV24-1,-,TRBJ2-2,11,TGTGCCACCGAGGGTGCCGGGGAGCTGTTTTTT,CATEGAGELFF